This paragraph reports one T cell receptor (beta chain). The data belong to a study of T cell responses to AZD1222 COVID-19 vaccine. TCRdb's copy holds only in-frame clones and misses some; the assay was immunoSEQ multiplex PCR. The data show around 64,000 clones, about four fifths seen once. The CDR3 is 15 amino acids. Between the trimmed V and J ends, which lost 5 bases and 5 bases, there was a span of 18 bases. CDR1 is SGHNT and CDR2 is YENEEA in the germline V gene. This chain uses TRBV11-3 with TRBJ2-5; D is possibly TRBD2 (6 bases). The sequence was collected from an adult who received the AZD1222 COVID-19 vaccine. The material sequenced was peripheral blood, taken 28 days after the second AZD1222 dose. The CDR3 nucleotides read TGTGCCAGCAGCACCGGGAGTGGGTCACGGGAGACCCAGTACTTC. This codes for CASSTGSGSRETQYF.